The clone carrying this TCR beta chain has just a few counts. Its specificity is unknown. The data were taken from a study of T-cell reconstitution after alpha-beta-depleted transplantation in children. Findings and limits, study-wide: Reportedly, alpha-beta T cells present about two months post-transplant originated from several hundred expanded clones of graft origin. Among T cells one year after transplant, newly produced cells accounted for most counts and diversity.

Preparation of the TCRbeta library used unique molecular identifiers. TCRdb analysed the PCR reads with MiXCR anew, one entry per CDR3 protein. The sample holds 84,000 or so distinct CDR3 sequences, around a sixth seen once. The material sequenced was PBMCs, mostly from graft donor cells, taken 180 days after TCRalphabeta/CD19-depleted stem cell transplant. The sequence derives from a male patient aged 2 to 10 who had a stem cell transplant for acute lymphoblastic leukemia, so the T cells may come from the graft donor.

The CDR3 DNA follows: TGCAGTGCTACAGGGGGTGCAGATACGCAGTATTTT. Translation gives CSATGGADTQYF. The rearrangement joins TRBV20-1 to TRBJ2-3, with 7 bases identical to TRBD1. After removal of 4 bases from V and 4 bases from J, the junction contained 2 bases not matched to a gene. Per the germline V gene, CDR1 is DFQATT and CDR2 is SNEGSKA (reference sequence). The CDR3 consists of 12 residues.